This T cell receptor (beta chain) was sequenced for a study of cytomegalovirus exposure and HLA in healthy donors. Study at large: Earlier, about 180 million T cells were analyzed, and some 120 million unique TCR beta sequences were found among them.

Trimming shortened V by 0 bases and J by 0 bases, and 11 bases separated the two germline ends. The CDR3 loop spans 16 amino acids. Germline CDR1 reads SGHRS; CDR2 reads YFSETQ. Use of 60 Vbeta and 13 Jbeta primers characterized the PCR. Methods used by the authors: As a later analysis found, there were 80 million or so unique TCR beta chains, of which around 10 million were shared. The repertoire was sequenced with immunoSEQ multiplex PCR; TCRdb's copy has only in-frame clones and lacks some. Clone size and V and J calls were adopted from that table, with D and trimming inferred from the DNA. This table holds some 140,000 clones, roughly 78% found once. Study-wide results and caveats: Among TCR sequences, most were rare, though some public TCRs appeared in many donors. In a later analysis, TCR association rates varied by HLA locus: DRB1 most, HLA-C fewest.

A few counts support this clone. Antigen: not known. V and J are TRBV5-1 and TRBJ2-3; the D gene is possibly TRBD2 (6 bases). The source is a young man in good health. Sequenced sample: PBMCs. CDR3 in amino acids: CASSLGGAGSTDTQYF. The CDR3, as DNA: TGCGCCAGCAGCTTGGGCGGTGCGGGAAGCACAGATACGCAGTATTTT.